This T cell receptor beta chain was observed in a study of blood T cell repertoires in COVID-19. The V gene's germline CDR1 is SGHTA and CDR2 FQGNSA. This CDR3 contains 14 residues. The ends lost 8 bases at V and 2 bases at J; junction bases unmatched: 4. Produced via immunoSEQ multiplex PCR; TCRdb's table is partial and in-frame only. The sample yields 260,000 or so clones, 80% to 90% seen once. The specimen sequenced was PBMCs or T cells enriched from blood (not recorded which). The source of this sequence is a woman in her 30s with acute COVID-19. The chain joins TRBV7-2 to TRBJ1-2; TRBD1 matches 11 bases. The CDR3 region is CASLGTGGNYGYTF. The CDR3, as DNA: TGTGCCAGCTTGGGGACAGGGGGGAACTATGGCTACACCTTC.